This TCR beta chain was recovered during a study of T cells in localized non-small cell lung cancer. Method: immunoSEQ multiplex PCR; TCRdb's copy keeps in-frame clones and lacks some. The data contain roughly 35,000 clones, 70% to 90% of them singletons. Germline assignment: CDR1 MGHRA and CDR2 YSYEKL. The CDR3 spans 15 residues. With 1 base removed from V and 4 bases from J, the gap between germline ends came to 13 bases. The chain joins TRBV4-1 to TRBJ1-2; D is unclear. The material was peripheral blood, obtained before any cancer treatment. The clonotype was recovered from a woman aged 40-69 years with stage I lung adenocarcinoma. The CDR3 DNA reads TGCGCCAGCAGCCAAGCTGGGGTAGATCGCTATGGCTACACCTTC. Protein sequence: CASSQAGVDRYGYTF.